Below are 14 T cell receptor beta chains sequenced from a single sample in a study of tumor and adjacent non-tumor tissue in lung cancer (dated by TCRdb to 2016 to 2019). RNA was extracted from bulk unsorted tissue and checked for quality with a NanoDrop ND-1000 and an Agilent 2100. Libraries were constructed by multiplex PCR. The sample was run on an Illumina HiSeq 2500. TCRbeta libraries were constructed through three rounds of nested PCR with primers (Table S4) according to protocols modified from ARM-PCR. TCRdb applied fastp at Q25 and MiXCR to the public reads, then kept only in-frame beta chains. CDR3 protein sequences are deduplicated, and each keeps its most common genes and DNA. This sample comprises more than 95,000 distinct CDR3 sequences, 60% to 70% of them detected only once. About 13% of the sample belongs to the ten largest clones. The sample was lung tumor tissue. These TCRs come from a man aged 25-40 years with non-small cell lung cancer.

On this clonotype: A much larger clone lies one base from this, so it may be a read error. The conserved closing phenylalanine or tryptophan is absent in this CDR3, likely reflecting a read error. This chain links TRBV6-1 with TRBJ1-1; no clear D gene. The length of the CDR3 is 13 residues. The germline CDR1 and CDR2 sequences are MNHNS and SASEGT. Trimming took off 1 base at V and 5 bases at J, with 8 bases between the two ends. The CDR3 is CASSEVTRTEAFL. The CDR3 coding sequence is TGTGCCAGCAGTGAAGTGACGAGAACTGAAGCTTTCCTT.

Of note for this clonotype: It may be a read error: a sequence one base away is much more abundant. The DNA of the CDR3 is TGCGCCGGCAGCCAAGTAGGGGAGGAGACCGGGGAGCTGTTTTTT. Protein sequence: CAGSQVGEETGELFF. The V gene is TRBV4-1, the J gene TRBJ2-2; TRBD2 is a possible D gene (6 bases). CDR1 and CDR2 from the germline V gene are MGHRA and YSYEKL. The CDR3 runs 15 residues.

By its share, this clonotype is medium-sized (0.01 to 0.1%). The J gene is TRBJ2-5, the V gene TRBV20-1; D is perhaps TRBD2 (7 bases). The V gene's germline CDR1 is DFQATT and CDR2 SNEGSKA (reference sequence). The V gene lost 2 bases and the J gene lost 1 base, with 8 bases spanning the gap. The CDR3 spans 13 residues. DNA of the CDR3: TGCAGTGCTAGAAGGGGGGGCCAAGAGACCCAGTACTTC. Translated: CSARRGGQETQYF.

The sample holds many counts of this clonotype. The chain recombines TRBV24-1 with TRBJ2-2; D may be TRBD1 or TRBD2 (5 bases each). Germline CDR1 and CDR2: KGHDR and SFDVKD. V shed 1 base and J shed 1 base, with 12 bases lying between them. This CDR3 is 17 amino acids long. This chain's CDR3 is CATSDFGEQGNTGELFF. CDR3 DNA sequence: TGTGCCACCAGTGATTTTGGGGAGCAGGGGAACACCGGGGAGCTGTTTTTT.

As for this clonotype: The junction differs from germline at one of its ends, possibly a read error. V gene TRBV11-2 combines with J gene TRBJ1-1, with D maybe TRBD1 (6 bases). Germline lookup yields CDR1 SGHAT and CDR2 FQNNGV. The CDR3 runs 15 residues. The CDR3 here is CASSSGATLNTETFF. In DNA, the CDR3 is TGTGCCAGCAGCTCAGGGGCCACCCTGAACACTGAAACTTTCTTT.

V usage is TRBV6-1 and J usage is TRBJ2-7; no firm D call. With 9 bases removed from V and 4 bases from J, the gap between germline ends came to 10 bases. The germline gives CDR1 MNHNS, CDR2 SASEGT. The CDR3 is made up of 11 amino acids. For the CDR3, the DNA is TGTGCCAGGAGGAGACATTACGAGCAGTACTTC. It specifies CARRRHYEQYF.

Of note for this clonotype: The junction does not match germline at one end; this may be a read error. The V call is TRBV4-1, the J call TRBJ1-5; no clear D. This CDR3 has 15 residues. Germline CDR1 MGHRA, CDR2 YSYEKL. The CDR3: CASRQEGKGDQPQHF. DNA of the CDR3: TGCGCCAGCAGACAAGAGGGCAAGGGTGATCAGCCCCAGCATTTC.

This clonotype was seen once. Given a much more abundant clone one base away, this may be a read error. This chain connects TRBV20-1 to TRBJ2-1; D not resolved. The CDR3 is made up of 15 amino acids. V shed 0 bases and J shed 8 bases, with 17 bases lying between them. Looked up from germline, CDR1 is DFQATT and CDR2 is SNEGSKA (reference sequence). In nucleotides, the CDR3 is TGCAGTGCTAGAGATTTGGACCTTGACCACGATGAGCAGTTCTTC. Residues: CSARDLDLDHDEQFF.

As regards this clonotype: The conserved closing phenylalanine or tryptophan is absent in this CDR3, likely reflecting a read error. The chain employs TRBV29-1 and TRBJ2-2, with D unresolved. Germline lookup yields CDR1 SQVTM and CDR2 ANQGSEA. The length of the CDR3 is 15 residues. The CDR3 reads CSVELAYLNTRELFL. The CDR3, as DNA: TGCAGCGTTGAATTAGCTTACCTGAACACCCGGGAGCTGTTTCTT.

CDR3 nucleotide sequence: TGTGCCAGCAGACGCCCAACTATGGGGCTGGCGGCGGGTGGTGAGCAGTTCTTC. Amino acids: CASRRPTMGLAAGGEQFF. The rearrangement joins TRBV6-1 to TRBJ2-1; either TRBD1 or TRBD2 may supply D (5 bases each). The CDR3 is 18 residues long. CDR1 MNHNS and CDR2 SASEGT come from the germline V gene. Deletions cut 6 bases from V and 9 bases from J, with 30 bases between.

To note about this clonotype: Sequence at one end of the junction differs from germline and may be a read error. The CDR3 loop reads CASSHKNYDEQFF. CDR3 nucleotide sequence: TGTGCCAGCAGCCACAAGAACTACGATGAGCAGTTCTTC. V usage is TRBV14 and J usage is TRBJ2-1; D remains ambiguous. Germline V lookup: CDR1 SGHDN, CDR2 FVKESK. The CDR3 spans 13 residues. Full variable domain (rest looked up from reference TRBV14 and TRBJ2-1): EAGVTQFPSHSVIEKGQTVTLRCDPISGHDNLYWYRRVMGKEIKFLLHFVKESKQDESGMPNNRFLAERTGGTYSTLKVQPAELEDSGVYFCASSHKNYDEQFFGPGTRLTVL.

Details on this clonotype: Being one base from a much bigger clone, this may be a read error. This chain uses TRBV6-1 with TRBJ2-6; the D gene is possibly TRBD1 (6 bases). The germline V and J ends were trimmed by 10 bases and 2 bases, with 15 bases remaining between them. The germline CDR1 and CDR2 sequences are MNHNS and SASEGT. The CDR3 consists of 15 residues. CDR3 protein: CATEQGRAGANVLTF. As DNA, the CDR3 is TGTGCCACGGAACAGGGAAGGGCTGGGGCCAACGTCCTGACTTTC.

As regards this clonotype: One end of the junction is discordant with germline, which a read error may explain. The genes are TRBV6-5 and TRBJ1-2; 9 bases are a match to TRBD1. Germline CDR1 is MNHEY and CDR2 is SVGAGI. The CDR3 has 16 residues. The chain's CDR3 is CASSYRDRAMNYGCTF. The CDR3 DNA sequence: TGTGCCAGCAGTTACCGGGACAGGGCAATGAACTATGGCTGCACCTTC.

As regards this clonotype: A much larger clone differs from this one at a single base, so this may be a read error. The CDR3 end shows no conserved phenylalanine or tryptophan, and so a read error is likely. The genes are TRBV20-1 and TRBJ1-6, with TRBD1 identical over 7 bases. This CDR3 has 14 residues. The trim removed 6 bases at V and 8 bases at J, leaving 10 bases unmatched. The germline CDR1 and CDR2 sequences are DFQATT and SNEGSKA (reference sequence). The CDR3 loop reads CSAEQTGRDSPLHL. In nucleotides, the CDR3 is TGCAGTGCGGAACAGACAGGGAGGGATTCACCCCTCCACCTT.